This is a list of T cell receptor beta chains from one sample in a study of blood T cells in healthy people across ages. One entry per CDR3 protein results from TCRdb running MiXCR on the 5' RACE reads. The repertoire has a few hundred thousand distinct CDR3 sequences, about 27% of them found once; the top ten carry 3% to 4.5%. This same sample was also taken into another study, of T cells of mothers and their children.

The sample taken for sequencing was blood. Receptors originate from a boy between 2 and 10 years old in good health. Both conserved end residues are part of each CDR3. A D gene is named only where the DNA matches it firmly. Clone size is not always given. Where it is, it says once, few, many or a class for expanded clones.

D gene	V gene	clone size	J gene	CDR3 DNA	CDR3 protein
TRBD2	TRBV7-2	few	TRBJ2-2	TGTGCCAGCAGCTCGAAGCGGGGAGGGACCGGGGAGCTGTTTTTT	CASSSKRGGTGELFF
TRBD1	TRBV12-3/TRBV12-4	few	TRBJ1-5	TGTGCCAGCAGTGCCGGGACAGGGTTGATTCAGCCCCAGCATTTT	CASSAGTGLIQPQHF
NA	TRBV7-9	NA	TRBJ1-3	TGTGCCAGCAGCTTCGACAGTTCGAGAGGAAACACCATATATTTT	CASSFDSSRGNTIYF
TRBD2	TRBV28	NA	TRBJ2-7	TGTGCCAGCAGCGCCGGACTAGTGGACTCCTACGAGCAGTACTTC	CASSAGLVDSYEQYF
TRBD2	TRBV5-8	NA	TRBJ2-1	TGTGCCAGCAGCCCCGGGGTAGCGGGGCCCTACAATGAGCAGTTCTTC	CASSPGVAGPYNEQFF
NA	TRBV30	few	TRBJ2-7	TGTGCCTGGAATACACGACTTCGGGAGCAGTACTTC	CAWNTRLREQYF
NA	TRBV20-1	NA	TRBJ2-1	TGCAGTACCCAAAGGTACAATGAGCACTTCTTC	CSTQRYNEHFF
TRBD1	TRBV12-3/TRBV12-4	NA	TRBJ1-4	TGTGCCAGCAGGGCGCAGGGGGCGGATGAAAAACTGTTTTTT	CASRAQGADEKLFF
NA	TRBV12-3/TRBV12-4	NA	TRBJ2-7	TGTGCCAGCAGCCTATGGGGGAGCGGAGCCAGCTACGAGCAGTACTTC	CASSLWGSGASYEQYF
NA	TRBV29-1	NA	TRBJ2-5	TGCAGCGTTGTTGGGGGGGCCCCTCTAGGAGGGACCCAGTACTTC	CSVVGGAPLGGTQYF
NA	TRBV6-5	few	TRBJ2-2	TGTGCCAGCACCCCTAGGGAGACCACCGGGGAGCTGTTTTTT	CASTPRETTGELFF
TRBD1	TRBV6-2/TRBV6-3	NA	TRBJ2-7	TGTGCCAGCAGTTATGATCCGGGACAGCCTCTACTGCGCGAGCAGTACTTC	CASSYDPGQPLLREQYF
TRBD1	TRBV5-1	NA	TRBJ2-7	TGCGCCAGCAGCTTCTCGGACAGGGTGGACGAGCAGTACTTC	CASSFSDRVDEQYF
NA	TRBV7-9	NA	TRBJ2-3	TGTGCCAGCAGCCCCTCGGGATGGGATACGCAGTATTTT	CASSPSGWDTQYF
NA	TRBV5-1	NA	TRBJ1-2	TGCGCCAGCAGCTTGGCTTCAGGCGGGCAGGACTATGGCTACACCTTC	CASSLASGGQDYGYTF
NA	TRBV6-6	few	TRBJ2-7	TGTGCCAGCAGTCCCATGGACGGTGCCCTCTCCTACGAGCAGTACTTC	CASSPMDGALSYEQYF
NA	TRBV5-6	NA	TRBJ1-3	TGTGCCAGCAGCCCCTGGGAGGATCGACTCGGAAACACCATATATTTT	CASSPWEDRLGNTIYF
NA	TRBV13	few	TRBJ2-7	TGTGCCAGCAGCTTAGACGGACTGGCGGGACCCTACGAGCAGTACTTC	CASSLDGLAGPYEQYF
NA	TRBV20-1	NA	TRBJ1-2	TGCAGTGCTAGAGGGTCGACAGACTACTATGGCTACACCTTC	CSARGSTDYYGYTF
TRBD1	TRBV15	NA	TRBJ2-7	TGTGCCACCAGCAGAGATCTGGGGACAGGGAGACGCGAGCAGTACTTC	CATSRDLGTGRREQYF
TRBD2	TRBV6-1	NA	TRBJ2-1	TGTGCCAGCAGTACCGGGACCTCGGGAGGAGGGATATACAATGAGCAGTTCTTC	CASSTGTSGGGIYNEQFF
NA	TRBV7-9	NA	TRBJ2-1	TGTGCCAGCAGAATCACGGCCGGGACGGCCTACAATGAGCAGTTCTTC	CASRITAGTAYNEQFF
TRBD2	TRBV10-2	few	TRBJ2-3	TGCGCCAGCAGGAAACTAGCGGGAGACACAGATACGCAGTATTTT	CASRKLAGDTDTQYF
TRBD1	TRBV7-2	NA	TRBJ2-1	TGTGCCAGCAGGCGACAGGGGACCGATGAGCAGTTCTTC	CASRRQGTDEQFF
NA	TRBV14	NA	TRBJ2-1	TGTGCCAGCAGCCAAGAATTGGCCGTCCCGGGCGGGTACAATGAGCAGTTCTTC	CASSQELAVPGGYNEQFF
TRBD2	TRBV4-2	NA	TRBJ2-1	TGTGCCAGCAGCCAAGGGACTAGCGGGGTATACAATGAGCAGTTCTTC	CASSQGTSGVYNEQFF
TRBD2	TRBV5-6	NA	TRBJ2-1	TGTGCCAGCAGCTTGGTTGCGCGGGGGGGCCGATTAGAGCAGTTCTTC	CASSLVARGGRLEQFF
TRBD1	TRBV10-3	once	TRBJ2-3	TGTGCCATCAGGAAAGGGGACAGAGATACAGATACGCAGTATTTT	CAIRKGDRDTDTQYF
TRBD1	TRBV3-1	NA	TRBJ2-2	TGTGCCAGCAGTCCTATCGGACAGGGGGCTACCACCGGGGAGCTGTTTTTT	CASSPIGQGATTGELFF
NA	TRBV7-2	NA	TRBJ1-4	TGTGCCAGCAGCCCAAGAGCGGGATACGACGAAAAACTGTTTTTT	CASSPRAGYDEKLFF
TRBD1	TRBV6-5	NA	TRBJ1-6	TGTGCCAGCAGTTATCGGGACAGGGGGACACCCCTCCACTTT	CASSYRDRGTPLHF
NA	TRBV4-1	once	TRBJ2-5	TGCGCCAGCAGCCAAACTACAGGGCTAGAGACCCAGTACTTC	CASSQTTGLETQYF
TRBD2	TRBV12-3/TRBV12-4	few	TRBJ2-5	TGTGCCAGCAGTCCTAGCGGGGGGGCCCGGGAGACCCAGTACTTC	CASSPSGGARETQYF
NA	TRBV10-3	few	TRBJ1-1	TGTGCCATCAGTGAGGGCTTTGGGACTGAAGCTTTCTTT	CAISEGFGTEAFF
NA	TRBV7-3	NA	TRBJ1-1	TGTGCCAGCAGTCAGGGCAAGAACACTGAAGCTTTCTTT	CASSQGKNTEAFF
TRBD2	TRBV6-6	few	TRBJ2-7	TGTGCCAGCAGTGTCCGACGCGGGGGATACGAGCAGTACTTC	CASSVRRGGYEQYF
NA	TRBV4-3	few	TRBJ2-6	TGCGCCAGCAGCCAAGATAGGGCCTCTGGGGCCAACGTCCTGACTTTC	CASSQDRASGANVLTF
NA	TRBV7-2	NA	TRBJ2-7	TGTGCCAGCAGCTTAAACAGCAACCCCTACGAGCAGTACTTC	CASSLNSNPYEQYF
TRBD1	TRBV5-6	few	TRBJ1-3	TGTGCCAGCAGCTTACAGGGGATCTCTGGAAACACCATATATTTT	CASSLQGISGNTIYF
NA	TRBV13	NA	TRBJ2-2	TGTGCCAGCAGCTCCGTGGGGCAGGGCGCCGGGGAGCTGTTTTTT	CASSSVGQGAGELFF
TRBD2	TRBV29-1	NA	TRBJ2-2	TGCAGCGCCTCGTGGGGGGGAGTGAACACCGGGGAGCTGTTTTTT	CSASWGGVNTGELFF
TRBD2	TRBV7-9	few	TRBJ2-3	TGTGCCAGCAGCTTAGCCCAGGGAGGGGCAGATACGCAGTATTTT	CASSLAQGGADTQYF
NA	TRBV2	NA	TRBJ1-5	TGTGCCAGCAATGGGGTCGAAGGCAGGGGACGGGCGAGCAATCAGCCCCAGCATTTT	CASNGVEGRGRASNQPQHF
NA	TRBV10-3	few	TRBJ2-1	TGTGCCATCAGTGAGTCAGGGCAAGAGCAGTTCTTC	CAISESGQEQFF
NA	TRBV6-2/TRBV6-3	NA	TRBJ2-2	TGTGCCAGCAGTTACCGGACTTTGGACGGGGAGCTGTTTTTT	CASSYRTLDGELFF
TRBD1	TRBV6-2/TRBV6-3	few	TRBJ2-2	TGTGCCTGCCGGGACAGGAACACCGGGGAGCTGTTTTTT	CACRDRNTGELFF
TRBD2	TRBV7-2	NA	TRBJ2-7	TGTGCCAGCAGCCCTTTAGCGGGAAGCTCCTACGAGCAGTACTTC	CASSPLAGSSYEQYF
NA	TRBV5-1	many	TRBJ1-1	TGCGCCAGCAGCTTGGCCGAGAACACTGAAGCTTTCTTT	CASSLAENTEAFF
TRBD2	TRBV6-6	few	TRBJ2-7	TGTGCCAGCATCAAGACTAGCGGGACAAAATCCTACGAGCAGTACTTC	CASIKTSGTKSYEQYF
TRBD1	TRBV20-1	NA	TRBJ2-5	TGCAGTGCTAGGGGCGGACAGGGTGGCCGGATTGTAGAGACCCAGTACTTC	CSARGGQGGRIVETQYF
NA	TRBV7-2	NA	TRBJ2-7	TGTGCCAGCAGCTTAGTAACGTGGATGCACGAGCAGTACTTC	CASSLVTWMHEQYF
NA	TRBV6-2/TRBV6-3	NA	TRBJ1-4	TGTGCCAGCTCGACTATGGGTGCAACTAATGAAAAACTGTTTTTT	CASSTMGATNEKLFF
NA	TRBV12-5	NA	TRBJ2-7	TGTGCTAGTGGTTTGGTACAGCGGGCAGCCAACTACGAGCAGTACTTC	CASGLVQRAANYEQYF
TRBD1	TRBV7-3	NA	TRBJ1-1	TGTGCCAGCAGCCGAGCCCAGCGGACAGGCCCGAACACTGAAGCTTTCTTT	CASSRAQRTGPNTEAFF